These T cell receptor beta chains were read from a single sample in a study of cytomegalovirus exposure and HLA in healthy donors. Sequencing was performed with immunoSEQ multiplex PCR; in TCRdb, only in-frame clones are kept and a portion is missing. Of about 160,000 clones listed, 70% to 85% are singletons. Sequenced: PBMCs. The source is a man aged 25-40 years in good health and CMV-seropositive. CDR3s include the opening cysteine and the closing phenylalanine or tryptophan. D genes are given only for firm matches. Not all rows give a size; the values are once, few, many and, for expanded clones, a class.

size: -; J: TRBJ1-5; D: TRBD1; V: TRBV10-2; DNA: TGCGCCAGCAGTGAGGCAGGGACAGCAAATCAGCCCCAGCATTTT; CDR3: CASSEAGTANQPQHF
size: few; J: TRBJ1-5; D: -; V: TRBV7-9; DNA: TGTGCCAGCAGCTTAGACAGTTCTAATCAGCCCCAGCATTTT; CDR3: CASSLDSSNQPQHF
size: -; J: TRBJ2-2; D: -; V: TRBV7-3; DNA: TGTGCCAGCAGTCTAGGATCCGGGGAGCTGTTTTTT; CDR3: CASSLGSGELFF
size: -; J: TRBJ1-6; D: TRBD1; V: TRBV7-9; DNA: TGTGCCAGCAGCTTATCAGTGACAGGGTATAATTCACCCCTCCACTTT; CDR3: CASSLSVTGYNSPLHF
size: few; J: TRBJ2-7; D: -; V: TRBV21-1; DNA: TGTGCCAGCAGCAAAGCAGGGACAGATGTCTTCGGCGAGCAGTACTTC; CDR3: CASSKAGTDVFGEQYF
size: -; J: TRBJ2-7; D: TRBD2; V: TRBV4-2; DNA: TGTGCCAGCAGCCAAGGGGTAGCGGGGGCTAAGGTGGGGGAGCAGTACTTC; CDR3: CASSQGVAGAKVGEQYF
size: few; J: TRBJ1-6; D: TRBD1; V: TRBV19; DNA: TGTGCCAGTAGTATCCGACAGGGGACGGACTCCTATAATTCACCCCTCCACTTT; CDR3: CASSIRQGTDSYNSPLHF
size: -; J: TRBJ2-3; D: -; V: TRBV13; DNA: TGTGCCAGCAGCGGTTTGCCGGAGGCGGGGACTACAGATACGCAGTATTTT; CDR3: CASSGLPEAGTTDTQYF
size: -; J: TRBJ1-6; D: TRBD1; V: TRBV30; DNA: TGTGCCTGGAGTGACAGGGGTTCACCCCTCCACTTT; CDR3: CAWSDRGSPLHF
size: few; J: TRBJ2-5; D: -; V: TRBV10-3; DNA: TGTGCCATCAGTCCCGGTTCTGCGAGGGAGACCCAGTACTTC; CDR3: CAISPGSARETQYF
size: -; J: TRBJ2-2; D: -; V: TRBV11-2; DNA: TGTGCCAGCAGCTTAGAGACAGATTGGGACACCGGGGAGCTGTTTTTT; CDR3: CASSLETDWDTGELFF
size: -; J: TRBJ1-1; D: -; V: TRBV5-1; DNA: TGCGCCAGCAGCTTGGGGGCTATAGGGAACACTGAAGCTTTCTTT; CDR3: CASSLGAIGNTEAFF
size: few; J: TRBJ2-7; D: TRBD2; V: TRBV11-2; DNA: TGTGCCACCGCCGGGACTAGCTCCTACGAGCAGTACTTC; CDR3: CATAGTSSYEQYF
size: many; J: TRBJ1-4; D: TRBD1; V: TRBV6-1; DNA: TGTGCCAGCAGTGCGGGAACGGGACAGGGAAATGAAAAACTGTTTTTT; CDR3: CASSAGTGQGNEKLFF
size: -; J: TRBJ1-2; D: -; V: TRBV7-6; DNA: TGTGCCAGCAGCGAGGCAGGGAAATTGAACTATGGCTACACCTTC; CDR3: CASSEAGKLNYGYTF
size: -; J: TRBJ2-7; D: -; V: TRBV14; DNA: TGTGCCAGCAGCCAAGAGAGGGCAGGTTCCTACGAGCAGTACTTC; CDR3: CASSQERAGSYEQYF
size: -; J: TRBJ2-3; D: -; V: TRBV9; DNA: TGTGCCAGCAGCGTAGAGGGAGGGGGGGGCTACACAGATACGCAGTATTTT; CDR3: CASSVEGGGGYTDTQYF
size: -; J: TRBJ2-7; D: TRBD1; V: TRBV2; DNA: TGTGCCAGCAGGACAGGGACCTACGAGCAGTACTTC; CDR3: CASRTGTYEQYF
size: -; J: TRBJ2-5; D: -; V: TRBV5-1; DNA: TGCGCCAGCAGCTTGGCCGCGGAGTACCAAGAGACCCAGTACTTC; CDR3: CASSLAAEYQETQYF